The sequence of this TCR beta chain was determined in a study of PD-1 blockade in mismatch repair-deficient tumors. Study-level background: Patients had 11 to 13 mismatch repair-deficient cancer types and were previously treated and progressing. General study results and limits: Rapid post-treatment expansion, then contraction, generally preceding radiologic response, marked tumor-resident clones.

Worth noting for this clone: The antigen remains unidentified.

Germline V CDR1 and CDR2: MGHRA, YSYEKL. The CDR3 spans 16 residues. The germline V and J ends were trimmed by 5 bases and 0 bases, with 16 bases remaining between them. Method: immunoSEQ multiplex PCR; TCRdb's copy keeps in-frame clones and lacks some. The sample includes just under 80,000 clones, 80% to 90% of them seen just once. This specimen was peripheral blood, taken 44 weeks after starting pembrolizumab. The TCR sequence derives from an adult with mismatch repair-deficient cancer. The V gene is TRBV4-1, the J gene TRBJ1-1; tentatively, D is TRBD1 (6 bases). CDR3 in DNA: TGCGCCAGCAGCAGCAATAGGGGGGGTCTGAACACTGAAGCTTTCTTT. Its translation is CASSSNRGGLNTEAFF.